A single sample is the source of the 8 T cell receptor beta chains below, sequenced in a study of blood T cells in healthy people across ages. A J-beta primer mix and a sample-barcoded 5' primer were used in a second PCR of roughly 6 to 11 cycles. TCRdb used MiXCR to reprocess the 5' RACE reads, holding one entry per CDR3 protein. The sample yields 800,000 to 1,000,000 distinct CDR3 sequences, approximately 49% seen once. The specimen was blood. Every receptor here comes from a man aged 25-45 years in good health.

The chain carries TRBV4-1 and TRBJ2-2; D uncertain. CDR3 length equals 15 residues. CDR1 and CDR2 from the germline V gene are MGHRA and YSYEKL. Deletions cut 1 base from V and 3 bases from J, with 9 bases between. This chain's CDR3 is CASSQVGYDTGELFF. As DNA, the CDR3 is TGCGCCAGCAGCCAAGTCGGGTATGACACCGGGGAGCTGTTTTTT.

Here the CDR3 DNA reads TGCAGTGCTAGAGAAGGGCACATGGGGGGCTTTCAGCCCCAGCATTTT. It specifies CSAREGHMGGFQPQHF. The chain joins TRBV20-1 to TRBJ1-5, with TRBD1 as a possible D gene (6 bases). This CDR3 is built from 16 residues. The germline V gene encodes CDR1 DFQATT and CDR2 SNEGSKA (reference sequence). The V end lost 0 bases, the J end lost 6 bases, and 18 bases lay between the germline ends.

The J gene is TRBJ1-2, the V gene TRBV28; the match to TRBD1 covers 7 bases. The CDR3 length is 12 residues. V trimming: 6 bases; J trimming: 8 bases; junction bases outside the gene matches: 6. From germline, CDR1 is MDHEN and CDR2 SYDVKM. The CDR3 region has the DNA TGTGCCAGCAGAGACGACAGGGAAGGCTACACCTTC. Amino acids: CASRDDREGYTF.

The V gene is TRBV20-1, the J gene TRBJ2-1; TRBD2 matches at 10 bases. This CDR3 has 14 amino acids. Germline lookup yields CDR1 DFQATT and CDR2 SNEGSKA (reference sequence). V was clipped by 6 bases and J by 6 bases; unmatched bases: 8. The CDR3 DNA reads TGCAGTGCGCCGCTAGCGGGGGCCCTCAATGAGCAGTTCTTC. Encoded protein: CSAPLAGALNEQFF.

The genes are TRBV20-1 and TRBJ2-7; 7 positions agree with TRBD1. Germline loops: CDR1 DFQATT, CDR2 SNEGSKA (reference sequence). The CDR3 totals 14 residues. J was trimmed by 2 bases and V by 5 bases; bases with no gene match: 9. The CDR3 protein is CSAGDTGATYEQYF. CDR3 bases: TGCAGTGCTGGGGATACAGGGGCTACCTACGAGCAGTACTTC.

The chain recombines TRBV5-1 with TRBJ2-1; 7 bases line up with TRBD1. The germline gives CDR1 SGHRS, CDR2 YFSETQ. Germline trimming cut 4 bases from V and 4 bases from J; bases unmatched to any gene: 8. This CDR3 is 15 amino acids long. The CDR3 nucleotides read TGCGCCAGCAGCCGGAACCGGGACAGTTACAATGAGCAGTTCTTC. Translation gives CASSRNRDSYNEQFF.

CDR3 nucleotides: TGCAGTGCCATTTCCCCCCGTTCCTACGAGCAGTACTTC. This sequence encodes CSAISPRSYEQYF. The chain joins TRBV20-1 to TRBJ2-7; D remains ambiguous. The CDR3 length is 13 residues. Germline V CDR1 and CDR2: DFQATT, SNEGSKA (reference sequence). The ends were cut back, 6 bases at V and 1 base at J, with 13 bases in the middle.

V usage is TRBV9 and J usage is TRBJ1-2; D perhaps matches TRBD1 (5 bases). The CDR3 covers 13 residues. CDR1 and CDR2 from the germline V gene are SGDLS and YYNGEE. Trimming stripped 2 bases from V and 4 bases from J, with 9 bases between. CDR3 in DNA: TGTGCCAGCAGCGTCGACAGTCCCTATGGCTACACCTTC. It is translated as CASSVDSPYGYTF.